This section outlines one T cell receptor beta chain sequence together with its context. Its antigen is not identified. Germline and junction disagree at one end, which may indicate a read error. The germline V gene has CDR1 MNHEY and CDR2 SMNVEV (reference sequence). This CDR3 contains 12 residues. These data are taken from a study of blood T cells in healthy people across ages. Study findings and constraints: Lack of knowledge of donor CMV status possibly confounded expanded clonotype changes.

Through a sample-barcoded 5' primer and a J-beta primer mix, a second PCR was run for 7 to 11 cycles. Via MiXCR, TCRdb re-called the 5' RACE reads, giving one row per CDR3 protein. The sample yields hundreds of thousands of distinct CDR3 sequences, under 30% seen once. The receptor's source is a woman older than 75 in good health. V is TRBV27 and J is TRBJ1-6, with a possible D match to TRBD1 (5 bases). Sequences were obtained from blood. The CDR3 protein is CAGREANSPLHF. For the CDR3, the DNA is TGTGCCGGCAGGGAGGCAAATTCACCCCTCCACTTT.